This entry describes one T cell receptor (beta chain). One end of the junction varies from germline; a read error may be responsible. TCRdb processed the PCR reads anew with MiXCR; each CDR3 protein has one entry. In the table there are 80,000 to 95,000 distinct CDR3 sequences, roughly 20% of which are singletons. The data were taken from a study of molecular identifiers for immune sequencing clone quantification. The CDR3 runs to 15 residues. CDR1 and CDR2 from the germline V gene are LNHDA and SQIVND (reference sequence). Sorting isolated naive CD8 T cells as CD8+CD4-CCR7+CD45RA+ events. This sequence originates from a human donor in good health. Some libraries in this study had Jurkat cell RNA spiked in. The rearrangement uses TRBV19 and TRBJ1-3; D is unresolved. The sample was naive CD8+ T cells from blood, with Jurkat cell RNA spiked in. The subset here: FACS-sorted CD8+CD4-CCR7+CD45RA+ naive T cells. CDR3 amino acids: CTSSAFDWTGNTIYF. DNA of the CDR3: TGTACCAGTAGCGCCTTTGACTGGACCGGAAACACCATATATTTT.